A single sample gave rise to the 11 T cell receptor beta chains below, sequenced in a study of blood T cells in healthy people across ages. A sample-barcoded 5' primer and a J-beta primer mix were used in a second PCR of roughly 6 to 11 cycles. One entry per CDR3 protein results from TCRdb running MiXCR on the 5' RACE reads. The sample has about 1,000,000 distinct CDR3 sequences; 40% to 50% are singletons. Sequenced sample: blood. The origin of the receptors is a woman in her sixties or seventies in good health.

The chain recombines TRBV29-1 with TRBJ2-7; D is tentatively TRBD1 or TRBD2 (5 bases each). In germline, CDR1 is SQVTM, CDR2 ANQGSEA. The CDR3 runs 12 residues. Trimming left V 5 bases short and J 7 bases short, with 15 bases between. The CDR3 sequence is CSVSDGAREQYF. The CDR3, as DNA: TGCAGCGTTTCGGACGGGGCTCGGGAGCAGTACTTC.

In its sample, this clonotype was seen a few times. This chain joins TRBV27 and TRBJ2-1; D perhaps matches TRBD2 (6 bases). This CDR3 comprises 13 residues. V dropped 7 bases and J dropped 7 bases, with 14 bases sitting between them. Looked up from germline, CDR1 is MNHEY and CDR2 is SMNVEV (reference sequence). CDR3 DNA: TGTGCCAGCACCTGGGGCGGGACGAATGAGCAGTTCTTC. It specifies CASTWGGTNEQFF.

V gene TRBV9 combines with J gene TRBJ2-3; D possibly corresponds to TRBD2 (6 bases). From germline, CDR1 is SGDLS and CDR2 YYNGEE. The CDR3 sequence is 13 residues long. Trimming stripped 4 bases from V and 3 bases from J, with 9 bases between. The CDR3 DNA sequence: TGTGCCAGCAGCAGGGACTGGACAGATACGCAGTATTTT. Amino acid sequence: CASSRDWTDTQYF.

The chain combines TRBV5-6 with TRBJ2-3; D is possibly TRBD1 or TRBD2 (5 bases each). Trimming stripped 4 bases from V and 2 bases from J, with 14 bases between. This CDR3 is built from 15 residues. In germline, CDR1 is SGHDT, CDR2 YYEEEE. The CDR3 sequence is CASSGTPTLTDTQYF. The CDR3, as DNA: TGTGCCAGCAGCGGGACGCCGACTCTCACAGATACGCAGTATTTT.

The J gene is TRBJ1-5, the V gene TRBV15; D gene ambiguous. Germline V lookup: CDR1 LNHNV, CDR2 YYDKDF (reference sequence). The germline V and J ends were trimmed by 5 bases and 2 bases, with 16 bases remaining between them. The CDR3 runs 16 residues. The CDR3: CATSSGGSWGNQPQHF. The CDR3 nucleotides are TGTGCCACCAGCTCTGGAGGCAGTTGGGGCAATCAGCCCCAGCATTTT.

The chain links TRBV14 to TRBJ2-7, with TRBD2 as a possible D gene (7 bases). Trimming left V 0 bases short and J 2 bases short, with 14 bases between. Germline assignment: CDR1 SGHDN and CDR2 FVKESK. The CDR3 loop spans 16 amino acids. The chain's CDR3 is CASSQDVRGGTYEQYF. The DNA for the CDR3 is TGTGCCAGCAGCCAAGATGTGAGGGGGGGCACCTACGAGCAGTACTTC.

This clonotype has only a few counts. The rearrangement joins TRBV28 to TRBJ2-1; either TRBD1 or TRBD2 may supply D (5 bases each). Trimming removed 2 bases from V and 10 bases from J, with 21 bases in between. Germline CDR1 MDHEN, CDR2 SYDVKM. This CDR3 is built from 16 residues. DNA for the CDR3: TGTGCCAGCAGTTTAATCAAGGGACCCCGGGTAGGCGAGCAGTTCTTC. Translated: CASSLIKGPRVGEQFF.

In its sample, this clonotype was seen a few times. The chain joins TRBV27 to TRBJ2-1, with 7 bases that match TRBD2. This CDR3 comprises 15 residues. Germline V gives CDR1 MNHEY, CDR2 SMNVEV (reference sequence). V gave up 3 bases and J gave up 7 bases; unmatched junction bases: 9. In DNA, the CDR3 is TGTGCCAGCAGTTTGGTGGGAGGGAATCGTAATGAGCAGTTCTTC. It yields the protein CASSLVGGNRNEQFF.

This chain connects TRBV10-3 to TRBJ1-4; TRBD1 matches 7 bases. The CDR3 sequence is 15 residues long. From germline, CDR1 is ENHRY and CDR2 SYGVKD. V shed 5 bases and J 0 bases; nucleotides not matched to a gene: 3. CDR3 nucleotide sequence: TGTGCCATCAGTCCTACAGGGGCAACTAATGAAAAACTGTTTTTT. Residues: CAISPTGATNEKLFF.

J is TRBJ2-3 and V is TRBV28; 8 nucleotides match TRBD2. Looked up from germline, CDR1 is MDHEN and CDR2 is SYDVKM. V lost 2 bases and J lost 6; bases outside the gene matches: 7. This CDR3 is built from 15 residues. CDR3 in DNA: TGTGCCAGCAGTTTAGGTGGGACTAGTATCGATACGCAGTATTTT. As protein: CASSLGGTSIDTQYF.

This chain links TRBV15 with TRBJ1-2; tentatively, D is TRBD1 (5 bases). Trimming shortened V by 2 bases and J by 4 bases, and 14 bases separated the two germline ends. This CDR3 contains 15 residues. Germline-derived CDR1 and CDR2 are LNHNV and YYDKDF (reference sequence). In DNA, the CDR3 is TGTGCCACCAGCAGAACGACCGGGACGGCCTATGGCTACACCTTC. Its protein is CATSRTTGTAYGYTF.